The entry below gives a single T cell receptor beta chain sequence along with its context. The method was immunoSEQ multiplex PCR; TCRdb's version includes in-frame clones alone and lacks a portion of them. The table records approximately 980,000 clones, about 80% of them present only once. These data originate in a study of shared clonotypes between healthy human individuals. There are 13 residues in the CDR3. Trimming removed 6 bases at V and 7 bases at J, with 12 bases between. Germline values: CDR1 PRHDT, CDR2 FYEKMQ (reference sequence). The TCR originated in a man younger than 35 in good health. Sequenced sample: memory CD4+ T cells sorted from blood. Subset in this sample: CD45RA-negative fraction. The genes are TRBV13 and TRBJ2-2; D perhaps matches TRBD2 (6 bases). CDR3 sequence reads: CASRHPGGGELFF. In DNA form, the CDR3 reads TGTGCCAGCAGACACCCCGGGGGCGGGGAGCTGTTTTTT.